These T cell receptor beta chains were read from a single sample in a study of blood T cell repertoires in COVID-19. The assay was immunoSEQ multiplex PCR, and TCRdb's table has in-frame clones only and misses some. The table records roughly 330,000 clones, about 87% of them present only once. Sample: PBMCs or T cells enriched from blood (not recorded which). These receptors were taken from a woman in her 30s who had recovered from COVID-19. The CDR3 runs from the conserved cysteine through the conserved F or W. A D gene is named only where the DNA matches it firmly. Only part of the rows carry a size: once, few, many, or a class if the clone is expanded.

>-|TRBV30|TRBJ1-2|few
TGTGCCTGGCAGGGGAACTATGGCTACACCTTC
CAWQGNYGYTF
>-|TRBV15|TRBJ2-5|-
TGTGCCACCGGTAGGAGCTACCAAGAGACCCAGTACTTC
CATGRSYQETQYF
>-|TRBV5-1|TRBJ2-3|-
TGCGCCAGCAGCCCTGACTCCGCCCTCGATACGCAGTATTTT
CASSPDSALDTQYF
>TRBD1|TRBV6-6|TRBJ2-7|-
TGTGCCAGCAGTCTAAGGGGGCCACAGGGGCGACTTTCCTACGAGCAGTACTTC
CASSLRGPQGRLSYEQYF
>-|TRBV6-2/TRBV6-3|TRBJ1-5|-
TGTGCCAGCAGTTGGGTTCGGGAGGATCAGCCCCAGCATTTT
CASSWVREDQPQHF
>TRBD1|TRBV7-9|TRBJ2-1|-
TGTGCCAGCAGCCCGCCACCGGGACAGGGGGACCTAAATGAGCAGTTCTTC
CASSPPPGQGDLNEQFF
>TRBD1|TRBV27|TRBJ1-2|-
TGTGCCAGCAGCCGTACCATCGGGACAGGAGGCTATGGCTACACCTTC
CASSRTIGTGGYGYTF
>-|TRBV6-5|TRBJ2-7|-
TGTGCCGTTGCCCCCCGGGGTACATACGAGCAGTACTTC
CAVAPRGTYEQYF
>-|TRBV6-1|TRBJ1-1|-
TGTGCCAGCAGTGAGTTAGATACTGAAGCTTTCTTT
CASSELDTEAFF
>-|TRBV6-1|TRBJ1-2|-
TGTGCCAGCAGTGAAATCGGAGTGGACTATGGCTACACCTTC
CASSEIGVDYGYTF
>TRBD1|TRBV6-5|TRBJ1-2|-
TGTGCCAGCAGTCGGACAGGGGTGGATGGCTACACCTTC
CASSRTGVDGYTF
>-|TRBV10-3|TRBJ2-7|few
TGTGCCATCAGTGAGTCGACTAGCTACGAGCAGTACTTC
CAISESTSYEQYF
>-|TRBV11-3|TRBJ2-2|-
TGTGCCAGCAGCTTTGGGTTGGGGGCTCGCACCGGGGAGCTGTTTTTT
CASSFGLGARTGELFF
>-|TRBV6-2/TRBV6-3|TRBJ1-6|-
TGTGCCAGCAGTTACTCGAGGAGGGCTAATTCACCCCTCCACTTT
CASSYSRRANSPLHF
>TRBD1|TRBV5-4|TRBJ2-5|-
TGTGCCAGCAGCTTCCGGGACAGGGGGATTACAGAGACCCAGTACTTC
CASSFRDRGITETQYF
>-|TRBV5-1|TRBJ2-3|once
TGCGCCAGCAGCGCCTATGGGGAGTCGGCTTTCACAGATACGCAGTATTTT
CASSAYGESAFTDTQYF
>TRBD2|TRBV5-1|TRBJ2-1|-
TGCGCCAGCAGCCTCGGACTAGCGGGGGACAACTCCTACAATGAGCAGTTCTTC
CASSLGLAGDNSYNEQFF
>TRBD1|TRBV11-2|TRBJ1-2|-
TGTGCCAGCCTCAAGACAGGGGGCATCCATGGCTACACCTTC
CASLKTGGIHGYTF
>-|TRBV7-9|TRBJ2-7|-
TGTGCCAGCAGCGCCAGCTCCTACGAGCAGTACTTC
CASSASSYEQYF